This is a list of T cell receptor beta chains from one sample in a study of beta chain features in type 1 diabetes. TCRdb's table, derived via immunoSEQ multiplex PCR, lists solely in-frame clones and lacks some. The data hold about 450,000 clones, with around 10% observed a single time. Input material: naive CD4+ T cells from blood. The receptors stem from a woman between 18 and 29 years old in good health. CDR3s include the opening cysteine and the closing phenylalanine or tryptophan. D genes are given only for firm matches. A row's size may be missing; if present it is once, few, many or a size class.

TRBV14	TRBD1	TRBJ2-1	15	few	CASSLQGALRNEQFF	TGTGCCAGCAGCCTACAGGGGGCGCTGAGGAATGAGCAGTTCTTC
TRBV9	NA	TRBJ1-1	14	NA	CASSVAFGNTEAFF	TGTGCCAGCAGCGTAGCTTTTGGGAACACTGAAGCTTTCTTT
TRBV7-9	TRBD1	TRBJ1-3	11	NA	CASSRGQGMDF	TGTGCCAGCAGCAGGGGACAGGGGATGGATTTT
TRBV7-9	NA	TRBJ1-4	15	NA	CASANPGEPNEKLFF	TGTGCCAGCGCCAATCCAGGGGAGCCTAATGAAAAACTGTTTTTT
TRBV9	NA	TRBJ2-1	13	NA	CASSKQGRHEQFF	TGTGCCAGCAGCAAACAGGGTCGGCATGAGCAGTTCTTC
TRBV4-3	NA	TRBJ2-3	15	NA	CASSLRVRRTDTQYF	TGCGCCAGCAGCCTCAGGGTTCGGCGCACAGATACGCAGTATTTT
TRBV2	TRBD2	TRBJ2-7	17	few	CASRASLAGDLSYEQYF	TGTGCCAGCCGAGCCTCCCTAGCGGGAGACCTATCCTACGAGCAGTACTTC
TRBV19	NA	TRBJ1-2	15	few	CASRDTARGVDGYTF	TGTGCCAGTAGAGATACTGCAAGGGGCGTTGATGGCTACACCTTC
TRBV7-2	NA	TRBJ2-7	13	NA	CASSLVAPYEQYF	TGTGCCAGCAGCTTAGTTGCCCCCTACGAGCAGTACTTC
TRBV29-1	TRBD1	TRBJ2-7	14	few	CSVASWGTGDEQYF	TGCAGCGTTGCGAGTTGGGGGACAGGGGACGAGCAGTACTTC
TRBV5-1	NA	TRBJ2-2	14	few	CASSTGDNTGELFF	TGCGCCAGCAGCACCGGGGATAACACCGGGGAGCTGTTTTTT
TRBV7-9	NA	TRBJ2-1	13	NA	CASSLDYYNEQFF	TGTGCCAGCAGCTTAGACTATTACAATGAGCAGTTCTTC
TRBV7-2	TRBD2	TRBJ2-5	16	NA	CASSRGSGSYQETQYF	TGTGCCAGCAGCCGAGGCAGCGGGAGTTACCAAGAGACCCAGTACTTC
TRBV28	NA	TRBJ1-2	14	few	CASSLLAPNYGYTF	TGTGCCAGCAGTTTATTAGCCCCGAACTATGGCTACACCTTC
TRBV28	NA	TRBJ2-3	14	few	CASNGALRPDTQYF	TGTGCCAGCAACGGCGCGCTGAGGCCAGATACGCAGTATTTT
TRBV7-2	TRBD1	TRBJ1-1	14	NA	CASSFLAQGVEAFF	TGTGCCAGCAGCTTCTTAGCCCAGGGGGTTGAAGCTTTCTTT
TRBV7-9	TRBD1	TRBJ2-3	16	few	CASSLGDRVGTDTQYF	TGTGCCAGCAGCTTAGGGGACAGGGTCGGCACAGATACGCAGTATTTT
TRBV4-2	TRBD2	TRBJ2-5	16	few	CASSQGGLAGGETQYF	TGTGCCAGCAGCCAAGGCGGCCTAGCGGGAGGAGAGACCCAGTACTTC
TRBV9	NA	TRBJ1-2	13	NA	CASSPRVRGGYTF	TGTGCCAGCAGCCCCCGTGTAAGGGGTGGCTACACCTTC
TRBV7-8	TRBD1	TRBJ2-5	13	many	CASRHRGGETQYF	TGTGCCAGCAGACACAGGGGCGGAGAGACCCAGTACTTC
TRBV7-9	NA	TRBJ1-1	13	NA	CASSSNMNTEAFF	TGTGCCAGCAGCTCCAACATGAACACTGAAGCTTTCTTT
TRBV7-2	TRBD1	TRBJ2-7	14	NA	CASSPGQAAYEQYF	TGTGCCAGCAGCCCAGGACAGGCGGCCTACGAGCAGTACTTC
TRBV30	NA	TRBJ2-6	17	NA	CAWRVHRTSSGANVLTF	TGTGCCTGGCGTGTACATCGGACCTCCTCTGGGGCCAACGTCCTGACTTTC
TRBV30	NA	TRBJ2-4	15	NA	CAWSGARKIKNIQYF	TGTGCCTGGAGTGGGGCCAGGAAAATCAAAAACATTCAGTACTTC
TRBV7-2	NA	TRBJ2-3	14	NA	CASSLSRGTDTQYF	TGTGCCAGCAGCCTCTCCCGTGGCACAGATACGCAGTATTTT
TRBV7-3	NA	TRBJ2-3	14	few	CASSPWIGGDTQYF	TGTGCCAGCAGCCCCTGGATAGGGGGAGATACGCAGTATTTT
TRBV9	NA	TRBJ2-2	15	few	CASSVDIANTGELFF	TGTGCCAGCAGCGTAGACATTGCGAACACCGGGGAGCTGTTTTTT
TRBV9	NA	TRBJ2-1	13	NA	CASSVEAATKQFF	TGTGCCAGCAGCGTAGAAGCAGCAACGAAGCAGTTCTTC
TRBV27	NA	TRBJ2-7	15	many	CASSLPRVPPYEQYF	TGTGCCAGCAGTCTGCCACGGGTCCCTCCCTACGAGCAGTACTTC
TRBV15	NA	TRBJ1-2	12	NA	CATSRDLYGYTF	TGTGCCACCAGCAGAGATCTGTACGGCTACACCTTC
TRBV15	NA	TRBJ2-5	13	NA	CATSRGREETQYF	TGTGCCACCAGCAGAGGCAGGGAAGAGACCCAGTACTTC
TRBV4-3	NA	TRBJ1-3	15	few	CASSQDQHSGNTIYF	TGCGCCAGCAGCCAAGATCAGCACTCTGGAAACACCATATATTTT
TRBV7-9	NA	TRBJ1-2	12	NA	CASSLPDYGYTF	TGTGCCAGCAGCTTACCTGACTATGGCTACACCTTC
TRBV29-1	NA	TRBJ1-4	13	few	CSVTRATNEKLFF	TGCAGCGTCACTCGTGCAACTAATGAAAAACTGTTTTTT
TRBV6-6	NA	TRBJ2-5	13	NA	CASSYGGSETQYF	TGTGCCAGCAGTTACGGGGGGTCAGAGACCCAGTACTTC
TRBV6-1	NA	TRBJ2-3	13	few	CASRPGGTDTQYF	TGTGCCAGCAGGCCAGGTGGCACAGATACGCAGTATTTT
TRBV5-6	TRBD2	TRBJ2-5	12	NA	CASSWTRETQYF	TGTGCCAGCAGCTGGACTAGGGAGACCCAGTACTTC
TRBV30	NA	TRBJ2-2	16	NA	CACGLAGAWNTGELFF	TGTGCCTGTGGCCTAGCCGGAGCCTGGAACACCGGGGAGCTGTTTTTT
TRBV7-9	TRBD2	TRBJ2-3	16	NA	CASSFRPGGFTDTQYF	TGTGCCAGCAGCTTCCGACCGGGAGGGTTCACAGATACGCAGTATTTT
TRBV7-3	NA	TRBJ2-3	12	NA	CASSSGQNTQYF	TGTGCCAGCAGCTCCGGACAGAATACGCAGTATTTT
TRBV7-2	TRBD2	TRBJ2-3	16	few	CASSAKRGISTDTQYF	TGTGCCAGCAGCGCAAAGCGGGGGATTTCCACAGATACGCAGTATTTT
TRBV29-1	TRBD1	TRBJ1-2	16	NA	CSAGDLPGQGVYGYTF	TGCAGCGCAGGAGATCTACCGGGACAGGGAGTCTATGGCTACACCTTC
TRBV5-1	TRBD1	TRBJ1-1	14	few	CASRPQGTNTEAFF	TGCGCCAGCAGACCACAGGGGACGAACACTGAAGCTTTCTTT
TRBV5-1	NA	TRBJ2-7	14	few	CASRADGNSYEQYF	TGCGCCAGCAGGGCCGACGGGAACTCCTACGAGCAGTACTTC
TRBV5-1	TRBD2	TRBJ2-5	15	few	CASSGRLAGDETQYF	TGCGCCAGCAGCGGTAGACTAGCGGGGGATGAGACCCAGTACTTC
TRBV9	NA	TRBJ1-5	15	once	CASSVGVGAGQPQHF	TGTGCCAGCAGCGTAGGTGTTGGGGCGGGGCAGCCCCAGCATTTT
TRBV5-6	TRBD1	TRBJ2-1	16	few	CASNIAGQGAVREQFF	TGTGCCAGCAACATTGCGGGACAGGGGGCGGTTCGGGAGCAGTTCTTC
TRBV25-1	NA	TRBJ2-1	11	many	CASSHQRGLVF	TGTGCCAGCAGTCATCAACGGGGTCTAGTCTTC
TRBV7-2	TRBD1	TRBJ1-1	13	NA	CASSEDRDTEAFF	TGTGCCAGCAGCGAGGACAGGGACACTGAAGCTTTCTTT
TRBV18	NA	TRBJ2-3	13	few	CASSPGSQDTQYF	TGTGCCAGCTCACCAGGGTCCCAAGATACGCAGTATTTT
TRBV7-8	NA	TRBJ2-3	12	few	CASSPRPDTQYF	TGTGCCAGCAGCCCACGACCAGATACGCAGTATTTT
TRBV5-1	NA	TRBJ2-5	16	NA	CASSFFPPGVQETQYF	TGCGCCAGCAGCTTTTTTCCCCCCGGGGTCCAAGAGACCCAGTACTTC
TRBV4-1	TRBD1	TRBJ1-4	17	NA	CASRPRLRQGANEKLFF	TGCGCCAGCAGACCAAGATTAAGACAGGGTGCTAATGAAAAACTGTTTTTT